This T cell receptor (beta chain) originates from a study of blood T cell repertoires in COVID-19. Study in general: Specimens from acute and convalescent COVID-19 originated in the United States, Italy and Spain.

The CDR3 totals 14 residues. Germline lookup yields CDR1 MNHEY and CDR2 SMNVEV (reference sequence). V trimming: 6 bases; J trimming: 4 bases; junction bases outside the gene matches: 5. Study processing details: The authors estimated nucleated cell counts from reference gene primer amplification. Assay: immunoSEQ multiplex PCR; the TCRdb copy retains only in-frame clones and omits some. V, J and clone size were drawn from that table, and D and trimming were deduced from the DNA. The table records roughly 280,000 clones, approximately 91% of them present only once. This receptor was obtained from a man in his fifties or sixties with acute or convalescent COVID-19. Specimen: peripheral blood. The chain is built from TRBV27 and TRBJ1-5, with 8 bases lining up with TRBD1. This chain's CDR3 is CASSQGASNQPQHF. CDR3 nucleotide sequence: TGTGCCAGCAGCCAGGGGGCTTCAAATCAGCCCCAGCATTTT.